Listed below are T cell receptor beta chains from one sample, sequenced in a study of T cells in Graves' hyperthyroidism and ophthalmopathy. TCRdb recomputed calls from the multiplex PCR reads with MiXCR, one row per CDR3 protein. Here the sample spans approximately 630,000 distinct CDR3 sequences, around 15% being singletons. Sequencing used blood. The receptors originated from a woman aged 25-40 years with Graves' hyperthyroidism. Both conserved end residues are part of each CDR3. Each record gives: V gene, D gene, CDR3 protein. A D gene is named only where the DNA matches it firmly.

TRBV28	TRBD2	CASSLMTSGRATHGQYF
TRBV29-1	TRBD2	CSVEDLYREATYNEQFF
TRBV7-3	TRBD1	CASSTSTGGSTGELFF
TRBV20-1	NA	CSARESGFYEQYF
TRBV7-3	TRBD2	CASSPVSFALAGEQFF
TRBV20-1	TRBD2	CSARGTSGSYEQYF
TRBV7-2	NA	CASSLGQGGGETQYF
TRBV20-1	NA	CSARDERMGFWGTGELFF
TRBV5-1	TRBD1	CASSWLGDRGIGGSYNEQFF
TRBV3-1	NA	CASSQDLARTQETQYF